These 15 T cell receptor beta chains originate from one sample sequenced in a study of T cell repertoires in cytomegalovirus infection (dated by TCRdb to the late 2010s). Sequencing was carried out with an Illumina HiSeq 1500. Through fastp at Q25 and MiXCR, TCRdb rebuilt clones from the public reads, retaining in-frame beta chains. Rows are unified per CDR3 protein, each entry keeping the most common DNA and genes. Present in this sample are around 550,000 distinct CDR3 sequences, around a quarter of which were seen just once. Roughly an eighth of the sample is taken by the ten largest. The sequenced material came from PBMCs. The receptors were gathered from a human donor in good health (CMV status not recorded). Some clones in this sample may be carry-over from other donors' samples.

The CDR3 sequence: CASGGQLGGRGETQYF. The CDR3 bases are TGTGCCAGCGGGGGCCAGTTGGGCGGGAGAGGAGAGACCCAGTACTTC. The chain combines TRBV7-9 with TRBJ2-5; TRBD2 might be the D (7 bases). The germline V gene encodes CDR1 SEHNR and CDR2 FQNEAQ (reference sequence). CDR3 length: 16 residues. V lost 8 bases and J 4 bases, leaving 23 bases between the germline ends.

The J gene is TRBJ2-3, the V gene TRBV7-9, with 10 positions matching TRBD2. Germline trimming cut 4 bases from V and 1 base from J; bases unmatched to any gene: 5. CDR3 length equals 16 residues. Germline CDR1 SEHNR, CDR2 FQNEAQ (reference sequence). CDR3 region: CASSSLSGRGTDTQYF. CDR3 nucleotides: TGTGCCAGCAGCTCTTTAAGCGGGAGGGGCACAGATACGCAGTATTTT.

CDR3 nucleotides: TGTGCCAGCAGTACCGCGGGAGGGCCGTCTGATACGCAGTATTTT. This encodes CASSTAGGPSDTQYF. V and J are TRBV6-1 and TRBJ2-3; 9 bases map to TRBD2. With 5 bases clipped from V and 6 bases from J, the junction kept 9 bases outside the gene matches. Germline values: CDR1 MNHNS, CDR2 SASEGT. The CDR3 covers 15 residues.

The chain joins TRBV7-7 to TRBJ2-2; TRBD1 matches 7 bases. This CDR3 region has 14 residues. V lost 10 bases, J lost 0 bases, and 5 bases stayed unmatched. Germline V gene sequence: CDR1 SSHAT, CDR2 FNYEAQ (reference sequence). CDR3 sequence (DNA): TGTGCCACCGCGGACAGGCCGAACACCGGGGAGCTGTTTTTT. Translated, it gives CATADRPNTGELFF.

This clonotype was seen a handful of times. The chain carries TRBV5-1 and TRBJ2-2, with D hard to call. The V gene's germline CDR1 is SGHRS and CDR2 YFSETQ. Trimming removed 4 bases from V and 1 base from J, with 11 bases in between. The length of the CDR3 is 15 residues. The CDR3 is CASSLSVGNTGELFF. The CDR3, as DNA: TGCGCCAGCAGCCTAAGTGTGGGGAACACCGGGGAGCTGTTTTTT.

The chain links TRBV5-4 to TRBJ1-2, with no clear D. This CDR3 is 15 amino acids long. Germline CDR1 reads SGHNT; CDR2 reads YYREEE (reference sequence). V dropped 0 bases and J dropped 2 bases, with 11 bases sitting between them. Written as DNA, the CDR3 is TGTGCCAGCAGCTTGGGTCCAGCCAGCAACTATGGCTACACCTTC. The encoded protein is CASSLGPASNYGYTF.

J is TRBJ1-3 and V is TRBV29-1; no clear D gene. Trimming shortened V by 7 bases and J by 8 bases, and 12 bases separated the two germline ends. Germline values: CDR1 SQVTM, CDR2 ANQGSEA. The CDR3 consists of 11 residues. CDR3 DNA sequence: TGCAGCGCCCGACTCGGGGACACCATATATTTT. Translating it yields CSARLGDTIYF.

This sequence joins TRBV6-6 and TRBJ1-5; 7 nucleotides match TRBD1. CDR3 length: 15 amino acids. The ends lost 6 bases at V and 3 bases at J; junction bases unmatched: 8. Germline assignment: CDR1 MNHNY and CDR2 SVGAGI (reference sequence). The CDR3 DNA reads as TGTGCCAGCAGGGACCGGGACAGCGTCAATCAGCCCCAGCATTTT. Translating gives CASRDRDSVNQPQHF.

In its sample, this clonotype was seen many times. CDR3 sequence: CASPTGFSYNEQFF. In DNA, the CDR3 is TGTGCCAGCCCCACAGGTTTCTCCTACAATGAGCAGTTCTTC. The J gene is TRBJ2-1, the V gene TRBV28; D might be TRBD1 (5 bases). The ends were cut back, 8 bases at V and 0 bases at J, with 11 bases in the middle. The CDR3 length is 14 residues. Germline V gene lookup returns CDR1 MDHEN and CDR2 SYDVKM. Supplemented by reference TRBV28 and TRBJ2-1, the full variable domain reads DVKVTQSSRYLVKRTGEKVFLECVQDMDHENMFWYRQDPGLGLRLIYFSYDVKMKEKGDIPEGYSVSREKKERFSLILESASTNQTSMYLCASPTGFSYNEQFFGPGTRLTVL.

The chain combines TRBV7-8 with TRBJ2-5; a weak D match, TRBD2 (5 bases). The ends were cut back, 1 base at V and 5 bases at J, with 11 bases in the middle. The CDR3 is 14 residues long. Germline V lookup: CDR1 SGHVS, CDR2 FQNEAQ. Written as DNA, the CDR3 is TGTGCCAGCAGCTTAGATTTGGGAGTGGAGACCCAGTACTTC. Translation: CASSLDLGVETQYF.

This clonotype was counted many times. This chain links TRBV7-2 with TRBJ2-1; 10 bases align to TRBD2. Germline V lookup: CDR1 SGHTA, CDR2 FQGNSA. The CDR3 length is 13 residues. The trim removed 6 bases at V and 9 bases at J, leaving 5 bases unmatched. CDR3 nucleotides: TGTGCCAGCAGAAAGCGGGAGGGCCTTGAGCAGTTCTTC. Translating it yields CASRKREGLEQFF.

The sample holds a few counts of this clonotype. This chain links TRBV6-6 with TRBJ2-7; 7 positions match TRBD1. Trimming took 4 bases from V and 6 from J; bases not matched to a gene: 6. There are 13 residues in the CDR3. The germline CDR1 and CDR2 sequences are MNHNY and SVGAGI (reference sequence). CDR3 in amino acids: CASSSGQPTEQYF. In DNA form, the CDR3 reads TGTGCCAGCAGTTCGGGACAGCCGACCGAGCAGTACTTC.

This sequence joins TRBV12-3 or TRBV12-4 and TRBJ2-7; 7 nucleotides match TRBD2. The V gene end was trimmed by 3 bases and the J gene end by 12 bases; junction bases not matched to a gene: 14. This CDR3 region has 14 residues. CDR3 nucleotides: TGTGCCAGCAGTTTTGGGGGGAATAAGGGCGGGAGGTACTTC. It translates to CASSFGGNKGGRYF.

This clonotype was counted only a few times. The chain combines TRBV15 with TRBJ1-1; a weak D match, TRBD1 (6 bases). Trimming removed 5 bases at V and 2 bases at J, with 12 bases between. Germline V gene data show CDR1 as LNHNV and CDR2 as YYDKDF (reference sequence). The CDR3 has 14 amino acids. CDR3 sequence: CATSVGGENTEAFF. Here the CDR3 DNA reads TGTGCCACCAGCGTAGGGGGGGAAAACACTGAAGCTTTCTTT.

The V and J genes are TRBV12-3 or TRBV12-4 and TRBJ1-6; D might be TRBD1 (6 bases). There are 17 residues in the CDR3. Trimming left V 2 bases short and J 3 bases short, with 14 bases between. The CDR3 spells CASSLLGADLYNSPLHF. CDR3 DNA sequence: TGTGCCAGCAGTTTACTGGGGGCCGACCTCTATAATTCACCCCTCCACTTT.